Below, 15 T cell receptor beta chains from the same sample are listed, as sequenced in a study of Ad26.COV2.S vaccination and SARS-CoV-2 variants. Assay: immunoSEQ multiplex PCR; the TCRdb copy retains only in-frame clones and omits some. The table lists under 300,000 clones, roughly 89% of them singletons. Treatment described: some 20 received Ad26.COV2.S at low or high dose, single or two shots; roughly five received placebo; per-sample allocation not given. Sample collection was performed on day 63 after the first vaccine or placebo injection. Sequenced material: peripheral blood, taken in a trial of Ad26.COV2.S vaccine versus placebo. All receptors come from a person between 18 and 65 years old who received the Ad26.COV2.S COVID-19 vaccine or a placebo.

The chain couples TRBV10-1 to TRBJ2-7; weak D call: TRBD2 (7 bases). V dropped 0 bases and J dropped 5 bases, with 11 bases sitting between them. This CDR3 has 14 amino acids. Germline values: CDR1 WNHNN, CDR2 SYGVQD (reference sequence). The chain's CDR3 is CASSESGGANEQYF. The CDR3 DNA reads TGCGCCAGCAGTGAGTCGGGGGGGGCCAACGAGCAGTACTTC.

The table lists this clone with a count of one. The same CDR3 also results from other DNA sequences found in this sample. The J gene is TRBJ1-5, the V gene TRBV18; the match to TRBD1 covers 7 bases. This CDR3 has 14 amino acids. The germline CDR1 and CDR2 sequences are KGHSH and LQKENI. Trimming at V came to 1 base and at J to 4 bases, leaving 1 base not matched to a gene. As DNA, the CDR3 is TGTGCCAGCTCACCACAGGGGGCGAATCAGCCCCAGCATTTT. The encoded protein is CASSPQGANQPQHF.

This chain joins TRBV5-1 and TRBJ2-6; D is unresolved. The germline gives CDR1 SGHRS, CDR2 YFSETQ. Trimming stripped 0 bases from V and 2 bases from J, with 6 bases between. The CDR3 is made up of 15 amino acids. Written as DNA, the CDR3 is TGCGCCAGCAGCTTGGCGGCAGCTGGGGCCAACGTCCTGACTTTC. Its translation is CASSLAAAGANVLTF.

This clone appeared once. The genes are TRBV6-5 and TRBJ2-2; weak D call: TRBD1 (6 bases). Germline V gives CDR1 MNHEY, CDR2 SVGAGI. V was trimmed by 6 bases and J by 1 base, leaving 9 bases between them. The CDR3 covers 14 residues. Here the CDR3 DNA reads TGTGCCAGCAGCAAGACAGGGAACACCGGGGAGCTGTTTTTT. This gives the protein CASSKTGNTGELFF.

This clone was observed once. The chain combines TRBV24-1 with TRBJ2-7; D may be TRBD2 (5 bases). V lost 3 bases and J 5 bases, leaving 10 bases between the germline ends. Per the germline V gene, CDR1 is KGHDR and CDR2 is SFDVKD. This CDR3 spans 13 amino acids. The DNA for the CDR3 is TGTGCCACCAGTGATCCCGGAGGTGACGAGCAGTACGTC. It encodes CATSDPGGDEQYV.

This clone showed up just a few times. This chain links TRBV15 with TRBJ1-5; D perhaps matches TRBD1 (5 bases). CDR1 LNHNV and CDR2 YYDKDF come from the germline V gene (reference sequence). Between the trimmed V and J ends, which lost 5 bases and 1 base, there was a span of 9 bases. The CDR3 length is 14 residues. The CDR3 DNA is TGTGCCACCAGCCCGGGGGAGAGCAATCAGCCCCAGCATTTT. It encodes CATSPGESNQPQHF.

CDR3: CASSFFPTGQRKETQYF. The CDR3 DNA reads as TGTGCCAGCAGCTTCTTCCCGACAGGACAGCGAAAAGAGACCCAGTACTTC. This chain connects TRBV5-5 to TRBJ2-5; TRBD1 is a possible D gene (6 bases). Germline lookup yields CDR1 SGHKS and CDR2 YYEKEE (reference sequence). V shed 2 bases and J shed 3 bases, with 20 bases lying between them. The CDR3 has 17 amino acids. The variable domain in full, completed from reference TRBV5-5 and TRBJ2-5, reads DAGVTQSPTHLIKTRGQQVTLRCSPISGHKSVSWYQQVLGQGPQFIFQYYEKEERGRGNFPDRFSARQFPNYSSELNVNALLLGDSALYLCASSFFPTGQRKETQYFGPGTRLLVL.

This clone was recorded once. The chain uses TRBV15 and TRBJ2-1, with D possibly being TRBD1 (7 bases). The CDR3 totals 14 residues. In germline, CDR1 is LNHNV, CDR2 YYDKDF (reference sequence). Trimming cost V 0 bases and J 8 bases, with 11 bases left between them. The CDR3 nucleotides are TGTGCCACCAGCAGAGACAGGGGGGACTATGAGCAGTTCTTC. It specifies CATSRDRGDYEQFF. Drawing the rest from reference TRBV15 and TRBJ2-1, the complete variable domain is DAMVIQNPRYQVTQFGKPVTLSCSQTLNHNVMYWYQQKSSQAPKLLFHYYDKDFNNEADTPDNFQSRRPNTSFCFLDIRSPGLGDTAMYLCATSRDRGDYEQFFGPGTRLTVL.

The rearrangement uses TRBV5-1 and TRBJ2-1; 12 bases align to TRBD2. CDR1 and CDR2 (germline): SGHRS, YFSETQ. V dropped 4 bases and J dropped 5; count of bases not matched to a gene: 4. The CDR3 length is 15 residues. The CDR3 DNA reads TGCGCCAGCAGCCCGACTAGCGGGAGAGACAATGAGCAGTTCTTC. The encoded protein is CASSPTSGRDNEQFF.

The rearrangement uses TRBV7-2 and TRBJ2-2; D gene uncertain. V lost 1 base, J lost 8 bases, and 8 bases lay in between. CDR3 length equals 13 residues. Germline assignment: CDR1 SGHTA and CDR2 FQGNSA. DNA for the CDR3: TGTGCCAGCAGCTTAGTGGCTCTGGGGGAGCTGTTTTTT. Amino acids: CASSLVALGELFF.

This chain's CDR3 is CASSWGTNEKLFF. The CDR3 DNA reads as TGTGCCAGCAGTTGGGGGACTAATGAAAAACTGTTTTTT. The chain links TRBV4-2 to TRBJ1-4; possible D gene TRBD1, 5 bases. V was pared by 6 bases and J by 2 bases, with 7 bases between. This CDR3 is 13 amino acids long. Per germline, CDR1 LGHNA and CDR2 YNFKEQ.

The genes are TRBV3-1 (or the pseudogene TRBV3-2) and TRBJ2-5; no definite D call. The CDR3 extends over 14 amino acids. CDR1 is LGHDT, CDR2 YNNKEL, per germline (reference sequence). Trimming removed 1 base at V and 2 bases at J, with 8 bases between. For the CDR3, the DNA is TGTGCCAGCAGCCAAGGGTCAATACAAGAGACCCAGTACTTC. This codes for CASSQGSIQETQYF.

This sequence joins TRBV7-9 and TRBJ1-3, with D perhaps matching TRBD1 (5 bases). Trimming cost V 5 bases and J 2 bases, with 16 bases left between them. Looked up from germline, CDR1 is SEHNR and CDR2 is FQNEAQ (reference sequence). This CDR3 comprises 16 residues. In DNA, the CDR3 is TGTGCCAGCAGCCCACAGGCGGGGAAGACTGGAAACACCATATATTTT. Translating gives CASSPQAGKTGNTIYF.

The chain carries TRBV7-2 and TRBJ2-1; D gene uncertain. Germline CDR1 and CDR2: SGHTA and FQGNSA. Trimming cost V 7 bases and J 7 bases, with 14 bases left between them. This CDR3 contains 13 residues. The CDR3, as DNA: TGTGCCAGCACCTCGCCCCCTGGGAATGAGCAGTTCTTC. It translates to CASTSPPGNEQFF.

The gene calls are TRBV27 and TRBJ2-7, with D tentatively TRBD2 (6 bases). The V gene's germline CDR1 is MNHEY and CDR2 SMNVEV (reference sequence). V gave up 5 bases and J gave up 5 bases, with 13 bases separating them. This CDR3 has 13 amino acids. The CDR3 protein is CASSDLGSNEQYV. The CDR3 DNA follows: TGTGCCAGCAGTGATCTCGGGAGTAACGAGCAGTACGTC.